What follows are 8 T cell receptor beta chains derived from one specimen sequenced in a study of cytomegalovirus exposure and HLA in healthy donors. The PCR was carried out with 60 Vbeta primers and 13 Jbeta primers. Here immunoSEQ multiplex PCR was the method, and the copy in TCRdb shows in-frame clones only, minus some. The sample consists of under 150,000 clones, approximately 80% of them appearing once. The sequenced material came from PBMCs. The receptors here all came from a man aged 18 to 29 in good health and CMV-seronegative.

CDR3 loop: CASSPEGGNTEAFF. In DNA, the CDR3 is TGTGCCAGTAGTCCAGAGGGAGGGAACACTGAAGCTTTCTTT. This chain joins TRBV19 and TRBJ1-1; D is undetermined. Per germline, CDR1 LNHDA and CDR2 SQIVND (reference sequence). This CDR3 is 14 amino acids long. Trimming left V 5 bases short and J 1 base short, with 11 bases between.

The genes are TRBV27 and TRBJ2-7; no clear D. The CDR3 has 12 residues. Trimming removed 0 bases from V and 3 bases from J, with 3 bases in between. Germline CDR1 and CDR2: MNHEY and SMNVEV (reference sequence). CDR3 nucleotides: TGTGCCAGCAGTTTATCTTACTACGAGCAGTACTTC. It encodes CASSLSYYEQYF.

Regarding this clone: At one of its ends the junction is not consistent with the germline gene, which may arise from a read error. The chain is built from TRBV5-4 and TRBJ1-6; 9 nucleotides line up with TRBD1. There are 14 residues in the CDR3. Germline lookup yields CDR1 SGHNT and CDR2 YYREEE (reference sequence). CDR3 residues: CASSLDRGNSPLHF. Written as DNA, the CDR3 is TGTGCCAGCAGTTTGGACAGGGGAAATTCACCCCTCCACTTT.

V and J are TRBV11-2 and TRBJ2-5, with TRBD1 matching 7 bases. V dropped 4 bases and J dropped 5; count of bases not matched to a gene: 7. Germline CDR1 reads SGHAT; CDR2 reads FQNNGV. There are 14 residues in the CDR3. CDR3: CASSSQQGTETQYF. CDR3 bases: TGTGCCAGCAGCTCACAACAGGGGACGGAGACCCAGTACTTC. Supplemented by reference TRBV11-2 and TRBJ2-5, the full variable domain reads EAGVAQSPRYKIIEKRQSVAFWCNPISGHATLYWYQQILGQGPKLLIQFQNNGVVDDSQLPKDRFSAERLKGVDSTLKIQPAKLEDSAVYLCASSSQQGTETQYFGPGTRLLVL.

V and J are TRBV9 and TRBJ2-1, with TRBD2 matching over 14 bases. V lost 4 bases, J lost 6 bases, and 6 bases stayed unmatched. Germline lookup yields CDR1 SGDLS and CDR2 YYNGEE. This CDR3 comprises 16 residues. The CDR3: CASSSLTSGGGNEQFF. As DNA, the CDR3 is TGTGCCAGCAGCTCCCTGACTAGCGGGGGGGGCAATGAGCAGTTCTTC.

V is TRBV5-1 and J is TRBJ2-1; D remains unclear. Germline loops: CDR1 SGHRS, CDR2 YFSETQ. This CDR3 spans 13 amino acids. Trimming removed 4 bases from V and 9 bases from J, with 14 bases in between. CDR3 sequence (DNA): TGCGCCAGCAGCGATGGCAGTGTGCCTGAGCAGTTCTTC. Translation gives CASSDGSVPEQFF. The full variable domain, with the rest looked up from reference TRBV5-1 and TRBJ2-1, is KAGVTQTPRYLIKTRGQQVTLSCSPISGHRSVSWYQQTPGQGLQFLFEYFSETQRNKGNFPGRFSGRQFSNSRSEMNVSTLELGDSALYLCASSDGSVPEQFFGPGTRLTVL.

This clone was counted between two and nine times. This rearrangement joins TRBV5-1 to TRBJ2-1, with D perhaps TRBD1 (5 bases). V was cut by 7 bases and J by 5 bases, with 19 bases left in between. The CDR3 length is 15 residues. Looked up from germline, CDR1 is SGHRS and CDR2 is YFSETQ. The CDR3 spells CASSHRQGSNNEQFF. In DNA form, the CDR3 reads TGCGCCAGCTCGCATCGCCAGGGTTCTAACAATGAGCAGTTCTTC. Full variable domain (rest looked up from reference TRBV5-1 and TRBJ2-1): KAGVTQTPRYLIKTRGQQVTLSCSPISGHRSVSWYQQTPGQGLQFLFEYFSETQRNKGNFPGRFSGRQFSNSRSEMNVSTLELGDSALYLCASSHRQGSNNEQFFGPGTRLTVL.

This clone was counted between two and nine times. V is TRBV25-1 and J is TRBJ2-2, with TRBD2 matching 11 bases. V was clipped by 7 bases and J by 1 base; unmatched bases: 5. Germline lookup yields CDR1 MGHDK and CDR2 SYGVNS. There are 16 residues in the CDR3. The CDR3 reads CASTGLAELNTGELFF. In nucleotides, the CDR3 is TGTGCCAGCACGGGACTAGCGGAGTTGAACACCGGGGAGCTGTTTTTT.